Here is one T cell receptor beta chain with its context. The sample belongs to a study of glioma-infiltrating T cells after dendritic cell vaccination. Study in general: Between about 2003 and 2013, patients got autologous tumor lysate-pulsed dendritic cell vaccines.

TCRdb's copy holds only in-frame clones and misses some; the assay was immunoSEQ multiplex PCR. This table holds roughly 100,000 clones, nearly 90% found once. V was trimmed by 4 bases and J by 4 bases, leaving 17 bases between them. This CDR3 contains 16 residues. CDR1 and CDR2 (germline): SEHNR, FQNEAQ (reference sequence). Time point defined: after dendritic cell vaccination, including at tumor progression/relapse. The TCR comes from a human donor with glioblastoma. The J gene is TRBJ2-1, the V gene TRBV7-9; a possible D gene is TRBD2 (5 bases). The material was blood, obtained after dendritic cell vaccination. The CDR3 DNA reads as TGTGCCAGCAGCTCTTATACCCTAGCTAGTTACAATGAGCAGTTCTTC. This translates into CASSSYTLASYNEQFF. Supplemented by reference TRBV7-9 and TRBJ2-1, the full variable domain reads DTGVSQNPRHKITKRGQNVTFRCDPISEHNRLYWYRQTLGQGPEFLTYFQNEAQLEKSRLLSDRFSAERPKGSFSTLEIQRTEQGDSAMYLCASSSYTLASYNEQFFGPGTRLTVL.